This TCR beta chain is from a study of low-dose radiotherapy and immunotherapy resistance in tumors. This clonotype was observed at least ten times. Both TCRalpha and TCRbeta chains were reverse transcribed with V-gene-specific primers. A constant-region primer paired with the V-primer adapter amplified TCRs over approximately 18 PCR cycles. TCRdb redid the calling of the reads with MiXCR, one entry per CDR3 protein. Of around 100,000 distinct CDR3 sequences in the sample, less than 25% are singletons; the top ten hold over 3.5%. Time point denoted: after trial treatment. Treatment meaning: LDRT plus nivolumab, ipilimumab, low-dose cyclophosphamide and aspirin (RACIN trial). The germline V and J ends were trimmed by 6 bases and 8 bases, with 16 bases remaining between them. Germline assignment: CDR1 MNHNY and CDR2 SVGAGI (reference sequence). The CDR3 loop spans 14 amino acids.

This chain connects TRBV6-6 to TRBJ1-4; D perhaps matches TRBD1 (6 bases). The sequence came from a male donor with prostate cancer. Sequencing used PBMCs, obtained after low-dose radiotherapy plus immunotherapy. This chain's CDR3 is CASRHQGQGEKLFF. The CDR3 nucleotides read TGTGCCAGCAGACACCAGGGGCAAGGAGAAAAACTGTTTTTT.